Reported below is one T cell receptor beta chain. Its antigen is currently unknown. The data belong to a study of immune evolution from preneoplasia to lung adenocarcinoma. Overall study results and limits: From normal lung to invasive adenocarcinoma, top clone frequencies appeared to decrease. Later-stage lesions appeared to have more T cells, more diversity, less clonality.

Resections took place in Japan or China from the mid-2010s to the late 2010s. Histologic diagnosis was independently verified by two lung pathologists. Data came from immunoSEQ multiplex PCR; TCRdb stores just in-frame clones and leaves some out. The sample contains some 5,000 clones, less than 80% of which appear only once. V was shortened by 4 bases and J by 0 bases, with 13 bases between the two germline ends. The V gene's germline CDR1 is GTSNPN and CDR2 SVGIG (reference sequence). This CDR3 region has 16 residues. Source material: FFPE adjacent normal lung tissue. The J gene is TRBJ2-6, the V gene TRBV30, with D unresolved. The sequence came from a person aged 55-85 years with lung adenocarcinoma. The CDR3 DNA sequence: TGTGCCTGGACCGGACCGACCCGCTCTGGGGCCAACGTCCTGACTTTC. It translates to CAWTGPTRSGANVLTF.